Each of the 16 T cell receptor beta chains below was sequenced from the same sample in a study of beta chain features in type 1 diabetes. The whole isolated RNA underwent reverse transcription, so sequencing captured expressed TCRB transcripts. Clones were sequenced by immunoSEQ multiplex PCR, and TCRdb holds only the in-frame ones, with some missing. Of 200,000 to 300,000 clones in the sample, approximately 14% are singletons; the top ten hold more than 0.025%. Sequenced input: naive CD4+ T cells from blood. The source of these receptors is a woman aged 35 to 49 in good health.

This clone showed up just a few times. The rearrangement uses TRBV5-4 and TRBJ1-3; D uncertain. The CDR3 has 12 residues. Trimming left V 1 base short and J 4 bases short, with 3 bases between. Germline V lookup: CDR1 SGHNT, CDR2 YYREEE (reference sequence). The CDR3 loop is CASSLPGNTIYF. The CDR3 region has the DNA TGTGCCAGCAGCTTGCCAGGAAACACCATATATTTT.

This clone was recorded a few times. The V and J genes are TRBV19 and TRBJ1-2, with D perhaps TRBD1 (5 bases). Germline assignment: CDR1 LNHDA and CDR2 SQIVND (reference sequence). Trimming shortened V by 5 bases and J by 12 bases, and 19 bases separated the two germline ends. The CDR3 runs 13 residues. CDR3 loop: CASSAGFSDTHTF. CDR3 DNA sequence: TGTGCCAGTAGTGCCGGATTCTCGGACACCCACACCTTC.

The rearrangement links TRBV5-6 to TRBJ2-5; the match to TRBD1 covers 8 bases. Germline-derived CDR1 and CDR2 are SGHDT and YYEEEE. J was trimmed by 5 bases and V by 1 base; bases with no gene match: 7. This CDR3 region has 15 residues. The CDR3 DNA follows: TGTGCCAGCAGCTTGCCCAGGGGGCTTCCGGAGACCCAGTACTTC. Protein: CASSLPRGLPETQYF.

This clone was counted a few times. CDR3 coding DNA: TGTGCCAGCAGCCGCGACAGGGGAGATACGCAGTATTTT. Translating gives CASSRDRGDTQYF. The rearrangement links TRBV11-2 to TRBJ2-3; TRBD1 aligns across 8 bases. J gave up 5 bases and V 5 bases, and 3 bases lay outside the gene matches. The CDR3 loop spans 13 amino acids. CDR1 and CDR2 from the germline V gene are SGHAT and FQNNGV.

The rearrangement joins TRBV10-3 to TRBJ2-3, with 10 bases that match TRBD2. Germline V gene data show CDR1 as ENHRY and CDR2 as SYGVKD. The V and J ends lost 4 bases and 4 bases, in that order; junction bases with no gene match: 5. This CDR3 region has 15 residues. CDR3 coding DNA: TGTGCCATCAGTGGCACTAGCGGGGATTCAGATACGCAGTATTTT. The encoded protein is CAISGTSGDSDTQYF.

The chain uses TRBV2 and TRBJ1-1, with D perhaps TRBD1 (6 bases). With 6 bases removed from V and 11 bases from J, the gap between germline ends came to 16 bases. This CDR3 has 12 amino acids. Germline V gene data show CDR1 as SNHLY and CDR2 as FYNNEI. The CDR3: CASSGDTGGAFF. CDR3 sequence (DNA): TGTGCCAGCAGCGGGGACACCGGTGGGGCTTTCTTT.

This clone has just a few counts. V gene TRBV23-1 combines with J gene TRBJ2-3, with 11 bases fitting TRBD2. TRBV23-1 is classed as an ORF, of uncertain function. V lost 2 bases to trimming and J lost 0 bases; unmatched junction nucleotides: 4. This CDR3 is built from 17 residues. Written as DNA, the CDR3 is TGCGCCAGCAGTCAAAATACTAGCGGGGGTAGCACAGATACGCAGTATTTT. Amino acids: CASSQNTSGGSTDTQYF.

This clone came up a few times. This chain joins TRBV19 and TRBJ1-5; perhaps TRBD1 as D (5 bases). This CDR3 comprises 17 residues. The germline V gene encodes CDR1 LNHDA and CDR2 SQIVND (reference sequence). Trimming took off 5 bases at V and 0 bases at J, with 17 bases between the two ends. The CDR3 here is CASSPRGPWDSNQPQHF. DNA for the CDR3: TGTGCCAGTAGTCCAAGGGGTCCATGGGATAGCAATCAGCCCCAGCATTTT.

The genes are TRBV29-1 and TRBJ2-7; TRBD2 matches at 10 bases. The trim removed 7 bases at V and 6 bases at J, leaving 6 bases unmatched. This CDR3 has 12 amino acids. Per the germline V gene, CDR1 is SQVTM and CDR2 is ANQGSEA. CDR3 in amino acids: CSAEGLAREQYF. In DNA, the CDR3 is TGCAGCGCCGAGGGACTAGCGCGCGAGCAGTACTTC.

This chain links TRBV9 with TRBJ2-6; D call uncertain. V shed 1 base and J shed 1 base, with 6 bases lying between them. Germline V gene sequence: CDR1 SGDLS, CDR2 YYNGEE. The CDR3 is made up of 15 amino acids. CDR3 DNA sequence: TGTGCCAGCAGCGTATACGGGTCTGGGGCCAACGTCCTGACTTTC. Protein sequence: CASSVYGSGANVLTF.

J is TRBJ1-5 and V is TRBV18, with 9 nucleotides matching TRBD1. CDR1 is KGHSH and CDR2 is LQKENI in the germline V gene. V was pared by 2 bases and J by 0 bases, with 2 bases of the junction left unmatched. The CDR3 runs to 16 residues. Here the CDR3 DNA reads TGTGCCAGCTCACCAGAGGGACAGGGTAGCAATCAGCCCCAGCATTTT. It is translated as CASSPEGQGSNQPQHF.

The chain is built from TRBV19 and TRBJ2-2; 7 nucleotides match TRBD1. Germline CDR1 is LNHDA and CDR2 is SQIVND (reference sequence). The CDR3 runs to 14 residues. Trimming cost V 8 bases and J 4 bases; bases outside gene matches: 7. In DNA, the CDR3 is TGTGCCAGTTCAAGGACAGGCTCCACCGGGGAGCTGTTTTTT. Translation gives CASSRTGSTGELFF.

The gene calls are TRBV6-5 and TRBJ1-2; a weak D match, TRBD1 (6 bases). The CDR3 loop spans 15 amino acids. The germline V gene has CDR1 MNHEY and CDR2 SVGAGI. Trimming stripped 2 bases from V and 1 base from J, with 11 bases between. The CDR3 spells CASSYLGQHNYGYTF. The CDR3 DNA reads as TGTGCCAGCAGTTACCTAGGACAGCATAACTATGGCTACACCTTC.

This clone was seen at least ten times. The V call is TRBV9, the J call TRBJ1-2; D may be TRBD1 (5 bases). The germline V and J ends were trimmed by 2 bases and 3 bases, with 8 bases remaining between them. This CDR3 has 13 residues. Germline V gene sequence: CDR1 SGDLS, CDR2 YYNGEE. This chain's CDR3 is CASSVDTYYGYTF. The CDR3 DNA is TGTGCCAGCAGCGTGGACACTTACTATGGCTACACCTTC.

V usage is TRBV5-4 and J usage is TRBJ1-6, with TRBD1 matching over 9 bases. Germline CDR1 reads SGHNT; CDR2 reads YYREEE (reference sequence). V lost 2 bases, J lost 9 bases, and 6 bases stayed unmatched. CDR3 size: 15 residues. The CDR3 loop reads CASSFDRDRASPLHF. DNA of the CDR3: TGTGCCAGCAGCTTTGACAGGGACAGGGCTTCACCCCTCCACTTT.

This clone was detected only a few times. V usage is TRBV6-5 and J usage is TRBJ2-3; D is perhaps TRBD1 (5 bases). The germline V gene has CDR1 MNHEY and CDR2 SVGAGI. Trimming stripped 4 bases from V and 14 bases from J, with 16 bases between. This CDR3 has 12 amino acids. CDR3 amino acids: CASSSDSFARYF. Here the CDR3 DNA reads TGTGCCAGCAGTTCAGACAGTTTCGCCCGGTATTTT.